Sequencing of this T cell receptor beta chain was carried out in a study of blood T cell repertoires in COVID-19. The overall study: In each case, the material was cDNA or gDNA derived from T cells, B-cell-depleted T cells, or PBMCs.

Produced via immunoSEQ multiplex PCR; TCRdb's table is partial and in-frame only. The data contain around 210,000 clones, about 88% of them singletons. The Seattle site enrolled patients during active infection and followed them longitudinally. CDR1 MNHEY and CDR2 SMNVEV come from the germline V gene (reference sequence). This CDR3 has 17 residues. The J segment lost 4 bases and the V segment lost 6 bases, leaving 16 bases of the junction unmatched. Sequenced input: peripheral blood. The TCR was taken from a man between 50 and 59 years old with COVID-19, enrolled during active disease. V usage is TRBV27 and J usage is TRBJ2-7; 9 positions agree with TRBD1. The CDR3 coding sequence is TGTGCCAGCAGCTATCATTCCGGGACAGGGTCACCTTACGAGCAGTACTTC. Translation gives CASSYHSGTGSPYEQYF.